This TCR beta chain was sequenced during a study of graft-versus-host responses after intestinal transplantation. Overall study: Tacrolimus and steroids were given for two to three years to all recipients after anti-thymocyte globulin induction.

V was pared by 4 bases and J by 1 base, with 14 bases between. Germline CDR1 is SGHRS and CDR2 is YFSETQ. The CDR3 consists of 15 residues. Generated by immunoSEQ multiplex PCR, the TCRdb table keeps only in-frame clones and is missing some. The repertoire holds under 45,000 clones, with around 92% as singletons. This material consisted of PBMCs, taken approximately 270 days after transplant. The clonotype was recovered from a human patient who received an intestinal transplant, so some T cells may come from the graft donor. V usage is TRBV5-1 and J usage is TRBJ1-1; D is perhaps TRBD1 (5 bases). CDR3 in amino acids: CASSRYRRKNTEAFF. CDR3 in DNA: TGCGCCAGCAGCAGATACAGGAGGAAGAACACTGAAGCTTTCTTT.